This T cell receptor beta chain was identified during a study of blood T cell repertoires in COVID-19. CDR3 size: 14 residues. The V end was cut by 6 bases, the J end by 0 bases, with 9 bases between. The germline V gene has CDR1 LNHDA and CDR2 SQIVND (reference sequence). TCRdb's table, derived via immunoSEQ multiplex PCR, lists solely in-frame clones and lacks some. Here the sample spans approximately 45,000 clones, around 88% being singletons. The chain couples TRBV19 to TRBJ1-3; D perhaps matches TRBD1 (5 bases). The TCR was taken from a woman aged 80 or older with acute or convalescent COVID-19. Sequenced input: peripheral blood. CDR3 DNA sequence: TGTGCCAGTAGGGAACAGGCCTCTGGAAACACCATATATTTT. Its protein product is CASREQASGNTIYF. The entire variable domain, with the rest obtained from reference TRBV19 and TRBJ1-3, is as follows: DGGITQSPKYLFRKEGQNVTLSCEQNLNHDAMYWYRQDPGQGLRLIYYSQIVNDFQKGDIAEGYSVSREKKESFPLTVTSAQKNPTAFYLCASREQASGNTIYFGEGSWLTVV.